This entry is about one T cell receptor beta chain. This sample was taken from a study of ipilimumab plus nivolumab after autologous stem cell transplantation. Overall study: Typical patient got a handful of ipilimumab doses and 7 or 8 nivolumab doses (median). The DLBCL group included primary refractory and relapsed cases.

With 8 bases removed from V and 5 bases from J, the gap between germline ends came to 16 bases. In germline, CDR1 is KGHSH, CDR2 LQKENI. The CDR3 has 14 amino acids. Here immunoSEQ multiplex PCR was the method, and the copy in TCRdb shows in-frame clones only, minus some. The table includes over 75,000 clones, 75% to 85% detected once. Patients got ipilimumab 1 mg/kg beginning 14 to 28 days post-transplant. Dosing: nivolumab 3 mg/kg IV, weeks 1, 4, 7, 10, then every two weeks to week 26. The receptor's source is a male donor with diffuse large B-cell lymphoma. The source was PBMCs, collected in a trial of ipilimumab plus nivolumab as post-transplant consolidation. The chain links TRBV18 to TRBJ2-1; D may correspond to TRBD1 or TRBD2 (6 bases each). The CDR3 sequence: CASHNFGGNNEQFF. DNA for the CDR3: TGTGCCAGCCACAATTTCGGGGGCAACAATGAGCAGTTCTTC.